These 19 T cell receptor beta chains were all obtained from the same sample, sequenced in a study of CD8 T cells in Susac syndrome. With random hexamers, 0.5 to 1 ug RNA was reverse transcribed. One entry per CDR3 protein, called by TCRdb with MiXCR from the immunoSEQ multiplex PCR reads. Of under 200,000 distinct CDR3 sequences in the sample, approximately 95% were seen once. Sequenced material: CD8+ T cells from PBMCs. The receptors originated from a human donor with multiple sclerosis.

The chain links TRBV2 to TRBJ2-3; D call uncertain. Trimming stripped 9 bases from V and 7 bases from J, with 11 bases between. The CDR3 is 11 amino acids. Germline CDR1 is SNHLY and CDR2 is FYNNEI. CDR3 DNA: TGTGCCAGTTACCGAGAGAATACGCAGTATTTT. Residues: CASYRENTQYF.

This rearrangement joins TRBV29-1 to TRBJ1-2, with a tentative D call TRBD1 (6 bases). The CDR3 sequence is 14 residues long. Trimming took 7 bases from V and 2 from J, leaving 17 bases between them. CDR1 and CDR2 (germline): SQVTM, ANQGSEA. The CDR3 reads CSGTEGGANYGYTF. The CDR3 nucleotides read TGCAGCGGGACTGAGGGGGGAGCGAACTATGGCTACACCTTC.

The chain recombines TRBV3-1 with TRBJ2-5, with D unclear. In germline, CDR1 is LGHDT, CDR2 YNNKEL (reference sequence). Between the trimmed V and J ends, which lost 4 bases and 5 bases, there was a span of 8 bases. The CDR3 is 12 amino acids. The CDR3, as DNA: TGTGCCAGCAGCCTACGAGCGGAGACCCAGTACTTC. As protein: CASSLRAETQYF.

The V gene is TRBV11-2, the J gene TRBJ2-7; possible D gene TRBD2, 5 bases. The CDR3 covers 16 residues. V was shortened by 1 base and J by 2 bases, with 15 bases between the two germline ends. Germline loops: CDR1 SGHAT, CDR2 FQNNGV. CDR3 residues: CASSLGAGPMPYEQYF. The CDR3 region has the DNA TGTGCCAGCAGCTTAGGGGCGGGCCCCATGCCCTACGAGCAGTACTTC.

This chain links TRBV7-9 with TRBJ2-3; D gene uncertain. With 4 bases removed from V and 0 bases from J, the gap between germline ends came to 11 bases. CDR1 and CDR2 (germline): SEHNR, FQNEAQ (reference sequence). The CDR3 is 15 residues long. CDR3 in DNA: TGTGCCAGCAGCTCCTCCCCGACGAGCACAGATACGCAGTATTTT. It specifies CASSSSPTSTDTQYF. Full variable domain (missing parts from reference TRBV7-9 and TRBJ2-3): DTGVSQNPRHKITKRGQNVTFRCDPISEHNRLYWYRQTLGQGPEFLTYFQNEAQLEKSRLLSDRFSAERPKGSFSTLEIQRTEQGDSAMYLCASSSSPTSTDTQYFGPGTRLTVL.

The J gene is TRBJ2-5, the V gene TRBV29-1, with TRBD1 identical over 12 bases. V was clipped by 6 bases and J by 3 bases; unmatched bases: 5. This CDR3 region has 14 residues. Germline V gene data show CDR1 as SQVTM and CDR2 as ANQGSEA. This CDR3 reads CSVTGTGGEETQYF. For the CDR3, the DNA is TGCAGCGTGACCGGGACAGGGGGCGAAGAGACCCAGTACTTC.

V is TRBV20-1 and J is TRBJ2-7, with D perhaps matching TRBD1 or TRBD2 (5 bases each). Trimming removed 5 bases at V and 2 bases at J, with 16 bases between. In germline, CDR1 is DFQATT, CDR2 SNEGSKA (reference sequence). The CDR3 extends over 14 amino acids. CDR3 in DNA: TGCAGTGCTCTGTTTAGGGACGGAACCTACGAGCAGTACTTC. This sequence encodes CSALFRDGTYEQYF.

The chain combines TRBV5-1 with TRBJ1-2; no clear D. This CDR3 has 13 amino acids. Germline V gene sequence: CDR1 SGHRS, CDR2 YFSETQ. V was trimmed by 2 bases and J by 5 bases, leaving 10 bases between them. CDR3 sequence (DNA): TGCGCCAGCAGCTTATACTCCCTATATGGCTACACCTTC. Encoded protein: CASSLYSLYGYTF.

V is TRBV27 and J is TRBJ2-1; a possible D gene is TRBD2 (5 bases). This CDR3 contains 16 residues. Germline-derived CDR1 and CDR2 are MNHEY and SMNVEV (reference sequence). V was cut by 7 bases and J by 4 bases, with 20 bases left in between. CDR3 sequence reads: CASKSFEGVGYNEQFF. In DNA form, the CDR3 reads TGTGCCAGCAAGTCTTTCGAGGGAGTAGGGTACAATGAGCAGTTCTTC.

The rearrangement joins TRBV20-1 to TRBJ2-7; D perhaps matches TRBD2 (6 bases). Germline CDR1 and CDR2: DFQATT and SNEGSKA (reference sequence). V shed 0 bases and J shed 3 bases, with 9 bases lying between them. The CDR3 is 13 residues long. This CDR3 is CSARDGGDYEQYF. The CDR3 DNA reads TGCAGTGCTAGAGATGGAGGGGACTACGAGCAGTACTTC.

The chain joins TRBV12-5 to TRBJ2-1, with unresolved D. The V and J ends lost 1 base and 7 bases respectively, with 8 bases between them. Germline-derived CDR1 and CDR2 are LGHNT and FRNRAP. The CDR3 spans 13 residues. The CDR3 here is CASGLAARNEQFF. In DNA, the CDR3 is TGTGCTAGTGGTTTGGCCGCGAGGAATGAGCAGTTCTTC.

The chain employs TRBV11-2 and TRBJ2-2; no clear D gene. V dropped 2 bases and J dropped 4 bases, with 5 bases sitting between them. There are 13 residues in the CDR3. The germline gives CDR1 SGHAT, CDR2 FQNNGV. Here the CDR3 DNA reads TGTGCCAGCAGCTTATACCCCACCGGGGAGCTGTTTTTT. Translated: CASSLYPTGELFF.

The chain employs TRBV29-1 and TRBJ1-1, with 9 positions matching TRBD1. The V gene's germline CDR1 is SQVTM and CDR2 ANQGSEA. The CDR3 totals 12 residues. Trimming cost V 6 bases and J 12 bases; bases outside gene matches: 11. The CDR3 loop reads CSVDTGTGMTFF. CDR3 coding DNA: TGCAGCGTAGACACCGGGACAGGGATGACTTTCTTT. The full variable domain, its missing parts supplied by reference TRBV29-1 and TRBJ1-1, is SAVISQKPSRDICQRGTSLTIQCQVDSQVTMMFWYRQQPGQSLTLIATANQGSEATYESGFVIDKFPISRPNLTFSTLTVSNMSPEDSSIYLCSVDTGTGMTFFGQGTRLTVV.

V usage is TRBV4-1 and J usage is TRBJ1-1; D is unclear. The germline CDR1 and CDR2 sequences are MGHRA and YSYEKL. Trimming stripped 1 base from V and 0 bases from J, with 3 bases between. The CDR3 spans 13 residues. CDR3 in amino acids: CASSQVVNTEAFF. The DNA of the CDR3 is TGCGCCAGCAGCCAAGTGGTGAACACTGAAGCTTTCTTT.

The V call is TRBV7-9, the J call TRBJ2-7; D gene uncertain. Germline-derived CDR1 and CDR2 are SEHNR and FQNEAQ (reference sequence). The length of the CDR3 is 11 residues. Deletions cut 3 bases from V and 6 bases from J, with 6 bases between. This CDR3 is CASSFGSEQYF. The CDR3 DNA is TGTGCCAGCAGCTTTGGTTCCGAGCAGTACTTC. Combining the CDR3 with reference TRBV7-9 and TRBJ2-7 gives the whole variable domain DTGVSQNPRHKITKRGQNVTFRCDPISEHNRLYWYRQTLGQGPEFLTYFQNEAQLEKSRLLSDRFSAERPKGSFSTLEIQRTEQGDSAMYLCASSFGSEQYFGPGTRLTVT.

The rearrangement uses TRBV29-1 and TRBJ1-2; D remains ambiguous. Trimming removed 5 bases at V and 2 bases at J, with 9 bases between. The CDR3 extends over 12 amino acids. The germline V gene has CDR1 SQVTM and CDR2 ANQGSEA. The CDR3 DNA reads TGCAGCGTTATGACACAGAACTATGGCTACACCTTC. It codes for CSVMTQNYGYTF.

This clonotype has just one count. This rearrangement joins TRBV27 to TRBJ2-2; tentatively, D is TRBD1 or TRBD2 (5 bases each). This CDR3 spans 15 amino acids. In germline, CDR1 is MNHEY, CDR2 SMNVEV (reference sequence). V was pared by 5 bases and J by 2 bases, with 12 bases between. CDR3 bases: TGTGCCAGCAGTAACACCGGGACCAACACCGGGGAGCTGTTTTTT. Encoded protein: CASSNTGTNTGELFF.

The chain joins TRBV20-1 to TRBJ2-1; 7 positions agree with TRBD2. Trimming removed 3 bases from V and 4 bases from J; junction bases left unmatched: 6. CDR1 DFQATT and CDR2 SNEGSKA come from the germline V gene (reference sequence). The CDR3 runs 14 residues. CDR3 nucleotides: TGCAGTGCTAGTCGGCTAGCGGTATACAATGAGCAGTTCTTC. This translates into CSASRLAVYNEQFF.

This clonotype came up once. The CDR3 here is CASSFSGDYEQYF. CDR3 sequence (DNA): TGCGCCAGCAGTTTTAGCGGGGACTACGAGCAGTACTTC. J is TRBJ2-7 and V is TRBV5-1; 8 nucleotides align to TRBD2. CDR1 and CDR2 (germline): SGHRS, YFSETQ. The CDR3 length is 13 residues. V gave up 5 bases and J gave up 3 bases; unmatched junction bases: 4.